The sequence of this T cell receptor (beta chain) was determined in a study of metastatic and nonmetastatic thyroid tumors. Study-wide context: Malignant and benign thyroid patients had repertoires compared in peripheral blood and tumor or nodule tissue.

CDR1 MDHEN and CDR2 SYDVKM come from the germline V gene. The CDR3 sequence is 13 residues long. The V segment lost 6 bases and the J segment 4 bases; nucleotides outside the gene matches: 5. This clone has only a few counts. Original methodology: Built for papillary thyroid cancer, a distant-metastasis classifier drew on CDR3 differences across clinicopathological groups. TCRdb re-analyzed the PCR reads through MiXCR. TCRdb's processing, not the authors', yielded these V and J calls. The sample lists around 44,000 clones, 25% to 30% occurring once. Until they underwent thyroid surgery, no patient had received any treatment.

This clonotype was sampled from a male donor with papillary thyroid cancer or a benign thyroid nodule (not recorded which). Some clones in this sample may be carry-over from other donors' samples. The specimen was blood. This chain uses TRBV28 with TRBJ1-2, with TRBD1 identical over 7 bases. CDR3 in DNA: TGTGCCAGCAGAGGAGGGGGCACCTATGGCTACACCTTC. Its translation: CASRGGGTYGYTF.